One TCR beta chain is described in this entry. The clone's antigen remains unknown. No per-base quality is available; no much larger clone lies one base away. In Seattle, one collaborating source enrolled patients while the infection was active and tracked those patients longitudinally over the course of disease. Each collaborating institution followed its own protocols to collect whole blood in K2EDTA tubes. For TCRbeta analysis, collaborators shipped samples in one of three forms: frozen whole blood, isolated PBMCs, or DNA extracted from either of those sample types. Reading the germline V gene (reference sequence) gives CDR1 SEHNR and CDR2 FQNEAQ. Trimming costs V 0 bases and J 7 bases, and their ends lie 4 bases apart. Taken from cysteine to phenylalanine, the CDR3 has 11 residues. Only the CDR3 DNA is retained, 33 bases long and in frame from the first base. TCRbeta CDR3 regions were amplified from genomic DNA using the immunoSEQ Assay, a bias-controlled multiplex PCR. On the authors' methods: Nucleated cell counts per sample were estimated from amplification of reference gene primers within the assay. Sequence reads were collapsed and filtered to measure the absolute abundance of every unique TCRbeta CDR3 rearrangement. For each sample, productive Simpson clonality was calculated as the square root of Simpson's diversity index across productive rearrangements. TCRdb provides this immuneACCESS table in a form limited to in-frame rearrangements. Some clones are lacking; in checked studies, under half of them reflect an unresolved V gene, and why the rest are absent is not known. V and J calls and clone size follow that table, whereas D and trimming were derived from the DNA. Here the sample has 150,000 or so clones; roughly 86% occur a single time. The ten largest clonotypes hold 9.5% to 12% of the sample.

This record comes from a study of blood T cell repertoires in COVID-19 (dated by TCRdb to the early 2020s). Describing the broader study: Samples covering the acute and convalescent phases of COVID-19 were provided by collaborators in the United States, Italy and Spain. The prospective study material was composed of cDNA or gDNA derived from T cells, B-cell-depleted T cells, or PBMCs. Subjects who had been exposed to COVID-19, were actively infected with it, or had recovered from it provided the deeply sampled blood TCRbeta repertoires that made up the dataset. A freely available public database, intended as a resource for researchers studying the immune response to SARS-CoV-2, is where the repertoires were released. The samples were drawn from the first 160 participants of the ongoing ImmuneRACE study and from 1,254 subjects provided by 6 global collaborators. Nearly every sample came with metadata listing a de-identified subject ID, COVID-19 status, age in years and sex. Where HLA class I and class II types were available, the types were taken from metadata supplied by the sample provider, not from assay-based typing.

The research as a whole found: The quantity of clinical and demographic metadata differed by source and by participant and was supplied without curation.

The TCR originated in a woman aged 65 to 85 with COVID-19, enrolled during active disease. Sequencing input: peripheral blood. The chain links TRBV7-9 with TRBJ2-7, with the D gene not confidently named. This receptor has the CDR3 CASSLAGEQYF. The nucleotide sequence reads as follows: TGTGCCAGCAGCTTAGCCGGTGAGCAGTACTTC.